These 5 T cell receptor beta chains came from one sample sequenced in a study of identical twins. In TCRdb, the 5' RACE reads were re-called with MiXCR into one record per CDR3 protein. The data hold some 590,000 distinct CDR3 sequences, with 9.5% to 10% observed a single time. This same sample was also taken into another study, of yellow fever vaccine responses in identical twins.

The sequenced sample was PBMCs. The receptor source for this set is a woman aged 18-35 years in good health.

This clonotype was recorded many times. The gene calls are TRBV20-1 and TRBJ2-7, with 10 bases lining up with TRBD2. The CDR3 runs to 16 residues. Trimming at V came to 5 bases and at J to 4 bases, leaving 14 bases not matched to a gene. Germline CDR1 DFQATT, CDR2 SNEGSKA (reference sequence). CDR3 residues: CSARSQAQRGGYEQYF. CDR3 in DNA: TGCAGTGCTCGCAGCCAGGCACAGCGGGGGGGATACGAGCAGTACTTC.

This clonotype showed up just a few times. Mismatch with germline at one junction end may stem from a read error. V and J are TRBV2 and TRBJ2-2; D gene unclear. The V gene's germline CDR1 is SNHLY and CDR2 FYNNEI. The CDR3 runs 12 residues. CDR3: CASKGNPGELFF. The CDR3 DNA reads as TGTGCCAGCAAAGGGAACCCCGGGGAGCTGTTTTTT.

There are many counts of this clonotype. The chain links TRBV29-1 to TRBJ2-1, with D hard to call. CDR3 length equals 13 residues. Germline CDR1 and CDR2: SQVTM and ANQGSEA. Trimming removed 7 bases from V and 0 bases from J, with 10 bases in between. The CDR3 coding sequence is TGCAGCGCTCCAGACATCTCCTACAATGAGCAGTTCTTC. This codes for CSAPDISYNEQFF.

This chain links TRBV3-1 with TRBJ1-1, with no clear D. Trimming took off 0 bases at V and 10 bases at J, with 9 bases between the two ends. Germline CDR1 LGHDT, CDR2 YNNKEL (reference sequence). The CDR3 runs 12 residues. The CDR3 spells CASSQEGEGAFF. The CDR3 nucleotides read TGTGCCAGCAGCCAAGAGGGAGAAGGAGCTTTCTTT.

The chain employs TRBV11-2 and TRBJ2-1; perhaps D is TRBD1 or TRBD2 (5 bases each). The V gene's germline CDR1 is SGHAT and CDR2 FQNNGV. This CDR3 comprises 16 residues. The V gene lost 2 bases and the J gene lost 5 bases, with 16 bases spanning the gap. The CDR3 nucleotides read TGTGCCAGCAGCTTATGGGGCGTGACTAAGGACAATGAGCAGTTCTTC. Translated: CASSLWGVTKDNEQFF.